The 5 T cell receptor beta chains reported below all come from one sample, sequenced in a study of CD8+ T cells in alopecia areata. Noted treatment: oral pan-JAK inhibitor, 5-10 mg twice daily. Sequencing relied on a cDNA template that was reverse transcribed from extracted RNA. The protocol was immunoSEQ multiplex PCR, while the TCRdb copy is restricted to in-frame clones and leaves out a portion. The sample holds 200,000 or so clones; nearly 60% are singletons and the top ten take 5.5%. The sequenced sample was CD4+ T cells sorted from blood, obtained at week 24, from a patient treated with tofacitinib. These receptors were taken from a human donor with alopecia areata.

The chain employs TRBV5-1 and TRBJ2-7; the D is unclear. Trimming took 0 bases from V and 1 from J, leaving 5 bases between them. The CDR3 extends over 13 amino acids. CDR1 is SGHRS and CDR2 is YFSETQ in the germline V gene. The CDR3 nucleotides are TGCGCCAGCAGCTTGGCTAGATCCTACGAGCAGTACTTC. Translated: CASSLARSYEQYF.

The genes are TRBV11-2 and TRBJ2-5; D is undetermined. This CDR3 region has 11 residues. CDR1 and CDR2 (germline): SGHAT, FQNNGV. V shed 5 bases and J shed 5 bases, with 6 bases lying between them. CDR3 sequence: CASSPRETQYF. The CDR3 DNA reads TGTGCCAGCAGCCCTCGGGAGACCCAGTACTTC.

This clone was detected a few times. The V call is TRBV7-9, the J call TRBJ2-6; 9 nucleotides agree with TRBD1. CDR1 and CDR2 (germline): SEHNR, FQNEAQ (reference sequence). Trimming took 3 bases from V and 3 from J; bases not matched to a gene: 9. The length of the CDR3 is 18 residues. The CDR3 nucleotides are TGTGCCAGCAGCTTCCGGACAGGGGAACGCCTTGGGGCCAACGTCCTGACTTTC. Protein: CASSFRTGERLGANVLTF.

V gene TRBV30 combines with J gene TRBJ1-2; 8 nucleotides match TRBD1. The CDR3 is 13 amino acids. V dropped 5 bases and J dropped 4; count of bases not matched to a gene: 6. Germline V gene sequence: CDR1 GTSNPN, CDR2 SVGIG (reference sequence). The CDR3 protein is CAWRGQGSYGYTF. CDR3 nucleotide sequence: TGTGCCTGGCGCGGACAGGGAAGCTATGGCTACACCTTC.

This clone was picked up one time. The V and J genes are TRBV25-1 and TRBJ2-5, with no clear D. There are 15 residues in the CDR3. With 1 base removed from V and 4 bases from J, the gap between germline ends came to 13 bases. Germline V CDR1 and CDR2: MGHDK, SYGVNS. The CDR3 nucleotides read TGTGCCAGCAGTGAATGGGCACCGGGTGGAGAGACCCAGTACTTC. Translated: CASSEWAPGGETQYF.